These 12 T cell receptor beta chains originate from one sample sequenced in a study of OX40 agonist ivuxolimab in advanced cancers. Sequencing used immunoSEQ multiplex PCR; TCRdb keeps in-frame clones, though not all of them. The top ten hold roughly 0.95% of the sample, which has tens of thousands of clones, about 86% seen once. The material sequenced was CD4+ or CD8+ T cells sorted from blood, taken in a trial of the OX40 agonist ivuxolimab. These receptors all come from an adult with an advanced solid tumor such as melanoma, head and neck, liver or kidney cancer.

The CDR3 here is CASSSQGFGTDTQYF. CDR3 nucleotide sequence: TGTGCCAGCAGCTCACAGGGTTTCGGCACAGATACGCAGTATTTT. V is TRBV5-4 and J is TRBJ2-3; D perhaps matches TRBD1 (6 bases). Germline CDR1 SGHNT, CDR2 YYREEE (reference sequence). V dropped 3 bases and J dropped 1 base, with 12 bases sitting between them. This CDR3 comprises 15 residues.

The J gene is TRBJ2-7, the V gene TRBV14; 8 nucleotides line up with TRBD1. Germline V gene lookup returns CDR1 SGHDN and CDR2 FVKESK. The CDR3 is 15 residues long. Trimming removed 4 bases from V and 0 bases from J; junction bases left unmatched: 5. This chain's CDR3 is CASSPWTGTSYEQYF. DNA of the CDR3: TGTGCCAGCAGCCCCTGGACAGGGACCTCCTACGAGCAGTACTTC.

The chain uses TRBV5-1 and TRBJ1-2; TRBD1 aligns across 7 bases. This CDR3 comprises 17 residues. Germline assignment: CDR1 SGHRS and CDR2 YFSETQ. V lost 4 bases to trimming and J lost 2 bases; unmatched junction nucleotides: 14. The CDR3 is CASSQGGGDRANYGYTF. CDR3 bases: TGCGCCAGCAGCCAGGGCGGGGGTGACAGGGCCAACTATGGCTACACCTTC.

As DNA, the CDR3 is TGTGCCAGTAGTAGTAGCGGCGCGAACACCGGGGAGCTGTTTTTT. This gives the protein CASSSSGANTGELFF. The chain uses TRBV19 and TRBJ2-2, with D perhaps matching TRBD2 (6 bases). Germline V gene sequence: CDR1 LNHDA, CDR2 SQIVND (reference sequence). V shed 4 bases and J shed 0 bases, with 9 bases lying between them. The CDR3 loop spans 15 amino acids. The variable domain in full, with the rest retrieved from reference TRBV19 and TRBJ2-2, is DGGITQSPKYLFRKEGQNVTLSCEQNLNHDAMYWYRQDPGQGLRLIYYSQIVNDFQKGDIAEGYSVSREKKESFPLTVTSAQKNPTAFYLCASSSSGANTGELFFGEGSRLTVL.

The rearrangement links TRBV6-6 to TRBJ1-3, with 10 nucleotides matching TRBD1. Unmatched junction bases numbered 7, after V lost 6 bases and J lost 8 bases. Germline V lookup: CDR1 MNHNY, CDR2 SVGAGI (reference sequence). The CDR3 sequence is 14 residues long. CDR3 nucleotides: TGTGCCAGCAGCTTGACAGGGGGCAGGGACACCATATATTTT. Protein sequence: CASSLTGGRDTIYF.

The V call is TRBV19, the J call TRBJ1-6; possibly TRBD1 for D (6 bases). CDR1 LNHDA and CDR2 SQIVND come from the germline V gene (reference sequence). The CDR3 is made up of 17 amino acids. Trimming cost V 5 bases and J 4 bases, with 18 bases left between them. CDR3 DNA: TGTGCCAGTAGTTCCCCTGGGGAGGGGGAATATAATTCACCCCTCCACTTT. Encoded protein: CASSSPGEGEYNSPLHF.

This clone was detected only a few times. The gene calls are TRBV2 and TRBJ1-2; 9 positions agree with TRBD1. This CDR3 region has 15 residues. With V trimmed by 8 bases and J by 3 bases, 10 bases remained unmatched. Germline loops: CDR1 SNHLY, CDR2 FYNNEI. The CDR3 sequence is CASELRDRVHYGYTF. The CDR3 DNA reads TGTGCCAGCGAACTCCGGGACAGGGTACACTATGGCTACACCTTC. The variable domain in full, with the rest retrieved from reference TRBV2 and TRBJ1-2, is EPEVTQTPSHQVTQMGQEVILRCVPISNHLYFYWYRQILGQKVEFLVSFYNNEISEKSEIFDDQFSVERPDGSNFTLKIRSTKLEDSAMYFCASELRDRVHYGYTFGSGTRLTVV.

This clone was detected once. The chain employs TRBV15 and TRBJ2-5, with a tentative D call TRBD2 (5 bases). The DNA matches TRBJ2-7 better at its end, which makes the J call doubtful. The CDR3 has 17 residues. Germline lookup yields CDR1 LNHNV and CDR2 YYDKDF (reference sequence). CDR3 in DNA: TGTGCCACCAGCAGAGAAAGCCGGCAGACTGCGGAGGACGAGCAGTACTTC. Its translation: CATSRESRQTAEDEQYF.

The chain links TRBV19 to TRBJ2-3; 13 bases agree with TRBD2. Germline assignment: CDR1 LNHDA and CDR2 SQIVND (reference sequence). CDR3 length: 15 residues. With 4 bases clipped from V and 3 bases from J, the junction kept 1 base outside the gene matches. The CDR3 here is CASSTGLAGTDTQYF. As DNA, the CDR3 is TGTGCCAGTAGTACGGGACTAGCGGGGACAGATACGCAGTATTTT.

In its sample, this clone was seen once. This chain links TRBV2 with TRBJ2-7, with a possible D match to TRBD1 (5 bases). The CDR3 has 13 amino acids. The V gene lost 4 bases and the J gene lost 4 bases, with 11 bases spanning the gap. Germline CDR1 reads SNHLY; CDR2 reads FYNNEI. The CDR3 loop is CASSGAGKYEQYF. As DNA, the CDR3 is TGTGCCAGCAGTGGGGCAGGGAAATACGAGCAGTACTTC.

The chain links TRBV7-9 to TRBJ2-7; the D gene is possibly TRBD1 (5 bases). This CDR3 is built from 17 residues. The germline V gene has CDR1 SEHNR and CDR2 FQNEAQ (reference sequence). Deletions cut 2 bases from V and 2 bases from J, with 19 bases between. The CDR3 spells CASSLLATGTDTYEQYF. The CDR3 DNA sequence: TGTGCCAGCAGCTTATTAGCAACAGGAACAGATACCTACGAGCAGTACTTC.

J is TRBJ2-1 and V is TRBV5-4; 8 bases map to TRBD2. The CDR3 sequence is 15 residues long. The V gene's germline CDR1 is SGHNT and CDR2 YYREEE (reference sequence). V shed 1 base and J 7 bases; nucleotides not matched to a gene: 7. CDR3 in amino acids: CASSLLGGAGNEQFF. CDR3 in DNA: TGTGCCAGCAGCTTGCTCGGGGGGGCCGGGAATGAGCAGTTCTTC.